The 16 T cell receptor beta chains presented below share a single source sample, sequenced in a study of T-cell memory formation after mild COVID-19. TCRdb reprocessed the 5' RACE reads via MiXCR and lists one record per CDR3 protein. The sample consists of a few hundred thousand distinct CDR3 sequences, 20% to 25% of them appearing once. The sequenced sample was PBMCs or a T cell subset sorted from them (not recorded which). These receptors were taken from an adult woman who had mild COVID-19 (a few samples of this study predate the infection). Cell type and time point are not known.

This clonotype was seen more than once but under ten times. The chain couples TRBV24-1 to TRBJ2-1; 8 nucleotides align to TRBD1. CDR1 is KGHDR, CDR2 SFDVKD, per germline. The CDR3 sequence is 14 residues long. J was trimmed by 15 bases and V by 2 bases; bases with no gene match: 11. The chain's CDR3 is CATSDSGQGGDPFF. The CDR3 DNA reads as TGTGCCACCAGTGATTCCGGACAGGGCGGGGATCCGTTCTTC.

V and J are TRBV11-2 and TRBJ1-2; weak D call: TRBD1 (5 bases). Germline V gene sequence: CDR1 SGHAT, CDR2 FQNNGV. V gave up 4 bases and J gave up 8 bases, with 14 bases separating them. This CDR3 contains 13 residues. The CDR3 DNA follows: TGTGCCAGCAGCTCCCAAGTGGGGCGCGGCTACACCTTC. The encoded protein is CASSSQVGRGYTF.

This clonotype has just a few counts. The chain joins TRBV19 to TRBJ2-7, with 7 bases aligning to TRBD1. V trimming: 5 bases; J trimming: 3 bases; junction bases outside the gene matches: 10. This CDR3 contains 15 residues. Germline V CDR1 and CDR2: LNHDA, SQIVND (reference sequence). As DNA, the CDR3 is TGTGCCAGTAGTCCCCGGACAGGTGTGGGCTACGAGCAGTACTTC. Translated: CASSPRTGVGYEQYF. The full variable domain, completed using reference TRBV19 and TRBJ2-7, is DGGITQSPKYLFRKEGQNVTLSCEQNLNHDAMYWYRQDPGQGLRLIYYSQIVNDFQKGDIAEGYSVSREKKESFPLTVTSAQKNPTAFYLCASSPRTGVGYEQYFGPGTRLTVT.

The chain joins TRBV5-5 to TRBJ2-3, with D possibly TRBD2 on 6 matching bases. Trimming pared 3 bases from V and 4 bases from J, leaving 12 bases between. Germline V gives CDR1 SGHKS, CDR2 YYEKEE (reference sequence). The CDR3 extends over 14 amino acids. Written as DNA, the CDR3 is TGTGCCAGCAGCTCCACGCCGGGGGCAGATACGCAGTATTTT. Protein: CASSSTPGADTQYF.

The chain carries TRBV7-2 and TRBJ2-7, with D unresolved. Germline V gene sequence: CDR1 SGHTA, CDR2 FQGNSA. The V and J ends lost 0 bases and 2 bases respectively, with 8 bases between them. The CDR3 has 14 residues. The CDR3 DNA is TGTGCCAGCAGCTTAGCCGGAAAGACCTACGAGCAGTACTTC. Translation: CASSLAGKTYEQYF.

The chain uses TRBV7-9 and TRBJ1-4; 9 bases fit TRBD1. V dropped 1 base and J dropped 6; count of bases not matched to a gene: 3. Germline assignment: CDR1 SEHNR and CDR2 FQNEAQ (reference sequence). The CDR3 extends over 15 amino acids. The CDR3 DNA follows: TGTGCCAGCAGCTTAGGGGACAGGGTTGATGAAAAACTGTTTTTT. It encodes CASSLGDRVDEKLFF.

In this sample, this clonotype turned up a few times. The rearrangement joins TRBV12-3 or TRBV12-4 to TRBJ1-5; tentative D call: TRBD1 (5 bases). The germline V and J ends were trimmed by 8 bases and 6 bases, with 14 bases remaining between them. CDR3 size: 13 residues. CDR3 DNA: TGTGCCAGCGCCCCCGGGGGAAGTCAGCCCCAGCATTTT. It encodes CASAPGGSQPQHF.

The chain recombines TRBV3-1 with TRBJ2-1; 10 bases match TRBD2. V lost 6 bases to trimming and J lost 1 base; unmatched junction nucleotides: 3. Germline assignment: CDR1 LGHDT and CDR2 YNNKEL (reference sequence). The CDR3 totals 15 residues. CDR3 region: CASRLGLASYNEQFF. The CDR3 nucleotides are TGTGCCAGCAGGTTGGGACTAGCGTCCTACAATGAGCAGTTCTTC.

The chain couples TRBV7-9 to TRBJ2-3; 9 nucleotides line up with TRBD2. CDR1 SEHNR and CDR2 FQNEAQ come from the germline V gene (reference sequence). V dropped 2 bases and J dropped 0; count of bases not matched to a gene: 6. The CDR3 length is 17 residues. CDR3 nucleotide sequence: TGTGCCAGCAGCTTAATCCCTAGCGGGGCGAGCACAGATACGCAGTATTTT. It translates to CASSLIPSGASTDTQYF.

The chain carries TRBV6-6 and TRBJ1-5; 7 positions agree with TRBD1. The CDR3 is 14 residues long. Germline CDR1 and CDR2: MNHNY and SVGAGI (reference sequence). Trimming took 6 bases from V and 2 from J; bases not matched to a gene: 4. Here the CDR3 reads CASSTTGGNQPQHF. CDR3 DNA sequence: TGTGCCAGCAGCACCACAGGGGGCAATCAGCCCCAGCATTTT.

This clonotype was seen only a few times. The chain is built from TRBV29-1 and TRBJ1-4, with TRBD1 as a possible D gene (6 bases). The CDR3 length is 20 residues. The germline V gene has CDR1 SQVTM and CDR2 ANQGSEA. Trimming cost V 3 bases and J 8 bases, with 34 bases left between them. The CDR3 sequence is CSVDRREADGEWDTGEKLFF. In nucleotides, the CDR3 is TGCAGCGTTGATCGAAGGGAGGCCGATGGAGAGTGGGACACGGGAGAAAAACTGTTTTTT.

V is TRBV5-5 and J is TRBJ2-3; TRBD2 matches at 7 bases. Trimming at V came to 2 bases and at J to 2 bases, leaving 8 bases not matched to a gene. CDR1 is SGHKS, CDR2 YYEKEE, per germline (reference sequence). This CDR3 is built from 16 residues. CDR3 DNA: TGTGCCAGCAGCTTCGGTCTAGCGGCGTCCACAGATACGCAGTATTTT. This codes for CASSFGLAASTDTQYF.

The chain uses TRBV5-1 and TRBJ1-6; D is ambiguous. Looked up from germline, CDR1 is SGHRS and CDR2 is YFSETQ. The V and J ends lost 2 bases and 0 bases respectively, with 9 bases between them. The CDR3 is 16 amino acids. The CDR3 loop reads CASSFIAVSYNSPLHF. The CDR3 DNA follows: TGCGCCAGCAGCTTTATAGCAGTCTCCTATAATTCACCCCTCCACTTT.

This clonotype was observed a few times. This chain uses TRBV30 with TRBJ1-2, with D perhaps TRBD1 (5 bases). Germline V gene sequence: CDR1 GTSNPN, CDR2 SVGIG (reference sequence). The CDR3 runs to 13 residues. V lost 3 bases to trimming and J lost 8 bases, with 16 bases between them. DNA for the CDR3: TGTGCCTGGAGGTCTGCAGGGTCATTCGGCTACACCTTC. It specifies CAWRSAGSFGYTF.

V is TRBV9 and J is TRBJ2-7; a possible D gene is TRBD2 (6 bases). This CDR3 has 13 residues. The V end was cut by 3 bases, the J end by 6 bases, with 13 bases between. Germline lookup yields CDR1 SGDLS and CDR2 YYNGEE. The CDR3 is CASSGGVFGEQYF. As DNA, the CDR3 is TGTGCCAGCAGCGGCGGGGTATTTGGCGAGCAGTACTTC.

The V call is TRBV7-9, the J call TRBJ2-7; either TRBD1 or TRBD2 may fit D (5 bases each). V was clipped by 5 bases and J by 3 bases, with 17 bases between them. Germline values: CDR1 SEHNR, CDR2 FQNEAQ (reference sequence). CDR3 length equals 15 residues. In DNA form, the CDR3 reads TGTGCCAGCAGCAAGATGGGGGTGTACGGCTACGAGCAGTACTTC. This codes for CASSKMGVYGYEQYF.